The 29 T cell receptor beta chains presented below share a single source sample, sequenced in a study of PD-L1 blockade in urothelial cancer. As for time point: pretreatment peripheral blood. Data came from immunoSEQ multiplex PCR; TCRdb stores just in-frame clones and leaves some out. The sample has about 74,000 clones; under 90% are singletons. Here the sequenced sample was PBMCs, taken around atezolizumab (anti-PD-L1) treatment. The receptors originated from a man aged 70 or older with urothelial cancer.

CDR3 sequence reads: CAISGGLAGGEQFF. Here the CDR3 DNA reads TGTGCCATCAGTGGGGGACTAGCGGGAGGTGAGCAGTTCTTC. The chain carries TRBV10-3 and TRBJ2-1; 15 bases are shared with TRBD2. This CDR3 comprises 14 residues. J lost 9 bases, V lost 4 bases, and 1 base had no gene match. CDR1 and CDR2 (germline): ENHRY, SYGVKD.

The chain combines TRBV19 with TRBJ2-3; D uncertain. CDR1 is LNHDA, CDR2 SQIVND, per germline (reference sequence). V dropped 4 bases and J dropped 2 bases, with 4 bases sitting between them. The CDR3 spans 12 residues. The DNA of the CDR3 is TGTGCCAGTAGTACGGTCACAGATACGCAGTATTTT. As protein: CASSTVTDTQYF.

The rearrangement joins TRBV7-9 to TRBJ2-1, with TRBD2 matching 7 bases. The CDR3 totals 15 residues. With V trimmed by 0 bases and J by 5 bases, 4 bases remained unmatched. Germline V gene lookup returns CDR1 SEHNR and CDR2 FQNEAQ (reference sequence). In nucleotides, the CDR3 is TGTGCCAGCAGCTTAGCGGGAGGGCTCCACAATGAGCAGTTCTTC. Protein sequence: CASSLAGGLHNEQFF.

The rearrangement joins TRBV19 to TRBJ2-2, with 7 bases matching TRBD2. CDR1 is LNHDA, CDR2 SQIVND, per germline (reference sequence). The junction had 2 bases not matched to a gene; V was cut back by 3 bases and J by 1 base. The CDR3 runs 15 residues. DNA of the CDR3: TGTGCCAGTAGTATGAGCGGGATGAACACCGGGGAGCTGTTTTTT. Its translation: CASSMSGMNTGELFF.

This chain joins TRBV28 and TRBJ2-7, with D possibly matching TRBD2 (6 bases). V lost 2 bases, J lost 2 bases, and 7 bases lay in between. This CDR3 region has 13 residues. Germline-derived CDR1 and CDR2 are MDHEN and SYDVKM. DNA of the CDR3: TGTGCCAGCAGTTTAACGGGAGCCTACGAGCAGTACTTC. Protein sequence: CASSLTGAYEQYF.

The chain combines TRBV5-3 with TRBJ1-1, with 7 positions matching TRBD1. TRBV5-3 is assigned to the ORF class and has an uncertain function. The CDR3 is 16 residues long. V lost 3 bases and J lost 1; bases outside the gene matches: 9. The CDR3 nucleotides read TGTGCCAGAAGCTCATACCCCGGGACAGCGAACACTGAAGCTTTCTTT. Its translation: CARSSYPGTANTEAFF.

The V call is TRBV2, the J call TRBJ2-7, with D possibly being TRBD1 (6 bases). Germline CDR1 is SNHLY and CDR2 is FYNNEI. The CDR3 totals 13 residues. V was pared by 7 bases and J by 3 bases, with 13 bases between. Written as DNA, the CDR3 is TGTGCCAGCATGAGGACAGCAGGCTACGAGCAGTACTTC. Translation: CASMRTAGYEQYF.

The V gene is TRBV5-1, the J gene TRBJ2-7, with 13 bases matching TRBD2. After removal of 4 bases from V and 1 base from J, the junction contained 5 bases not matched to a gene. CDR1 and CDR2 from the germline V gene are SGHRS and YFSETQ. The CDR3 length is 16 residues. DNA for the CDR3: TGCGCCAGCAGCCCGGGACTAGCGGGACAATCCTACGAGCAGTACTTC. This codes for CASSPGLAGQSYEQYF. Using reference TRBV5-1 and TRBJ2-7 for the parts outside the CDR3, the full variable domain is KAGVTQTPRYLIKTRGQQVTLSCSPISGHRSVSWYQQTPGQGLQFLFEYFSETQRNKGNFPGRFSGRQFSNSRSEMNVSTLELGDSALYLCASSPGLAGQSYEQYFGPGTRLTVT.

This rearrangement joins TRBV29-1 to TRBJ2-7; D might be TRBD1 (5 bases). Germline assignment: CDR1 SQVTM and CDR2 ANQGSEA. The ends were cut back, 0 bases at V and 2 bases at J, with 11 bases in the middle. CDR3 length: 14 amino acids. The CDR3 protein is CSVEDSGHAYEQYF. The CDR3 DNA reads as TGCAGCGTTGAAGATTCCGGACATGCCTACGAGCAGTACTTC.

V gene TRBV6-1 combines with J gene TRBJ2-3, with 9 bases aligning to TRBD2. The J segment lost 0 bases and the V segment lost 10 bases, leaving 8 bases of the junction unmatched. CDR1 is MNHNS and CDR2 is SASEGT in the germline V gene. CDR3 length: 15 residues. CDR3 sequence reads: CATAEREASTDTQYF. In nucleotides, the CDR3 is TGTGCCACGGCCGAGCGGGAGGCCAGCACAGATACGCAGTATTTT.

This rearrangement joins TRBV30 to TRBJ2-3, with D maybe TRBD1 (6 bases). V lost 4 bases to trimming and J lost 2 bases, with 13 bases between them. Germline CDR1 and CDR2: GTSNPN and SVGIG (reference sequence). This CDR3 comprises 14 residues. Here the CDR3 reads CAWKAGVNTDTQYF. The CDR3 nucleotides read TGTGCCTGGAAGGCAGGGGTAAACACAGATACGCAGTATTTT.

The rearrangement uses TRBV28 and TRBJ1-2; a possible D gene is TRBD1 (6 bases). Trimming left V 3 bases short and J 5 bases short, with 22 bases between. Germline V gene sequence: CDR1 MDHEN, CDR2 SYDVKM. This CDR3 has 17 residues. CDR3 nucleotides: TGTGCCAGCAGTTTTCCGTCCAGGGGACTAATAATTTATGGCTACACCTTC. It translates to CASSFPSRGLIIYGYTF.

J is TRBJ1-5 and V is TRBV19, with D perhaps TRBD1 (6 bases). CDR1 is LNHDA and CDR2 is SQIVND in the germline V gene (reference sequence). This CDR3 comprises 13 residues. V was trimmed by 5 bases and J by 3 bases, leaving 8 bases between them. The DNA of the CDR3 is TGTGCCAGTAGTTCAGGGGTCAATCAGCCCCAGCATTTT. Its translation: CASSSGVNQPQHF.

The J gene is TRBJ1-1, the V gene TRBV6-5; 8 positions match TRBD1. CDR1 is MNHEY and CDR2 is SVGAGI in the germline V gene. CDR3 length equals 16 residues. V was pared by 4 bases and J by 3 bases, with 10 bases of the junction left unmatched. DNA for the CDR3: TGTGCCAGCAGTTCCTACTACAGGGGGTCCGACACTGAAGCTTTCTTT. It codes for CASSSYYRGSDTEAFF.

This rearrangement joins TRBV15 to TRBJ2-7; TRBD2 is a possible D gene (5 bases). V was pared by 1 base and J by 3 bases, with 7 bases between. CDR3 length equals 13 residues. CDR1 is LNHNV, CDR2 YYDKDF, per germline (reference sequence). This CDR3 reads CATSRAGDYEQYF. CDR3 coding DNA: TGTGCCACCAGCAGAGCCGGGGACTACGAGCAGTACTTC. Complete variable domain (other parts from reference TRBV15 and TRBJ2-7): DAMVIQNPRYQVTQFGKPVTLSCSQTLNHNVMYWYQQKSSQAPKLLFHYYDKDFNNEADTPDNFQSRRPNTSFCFLDIRSPGLGDTAMYLCATSRAGDYEQYFGPGTRLTVT.

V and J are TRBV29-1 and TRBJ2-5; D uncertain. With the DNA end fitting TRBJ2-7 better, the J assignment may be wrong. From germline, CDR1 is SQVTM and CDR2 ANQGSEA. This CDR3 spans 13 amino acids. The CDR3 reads CSVEEEVSYEQYF. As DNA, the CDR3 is TGCAGCGTTGAAGAAGAGGTCTCCTACGAGCAGTACTTC.

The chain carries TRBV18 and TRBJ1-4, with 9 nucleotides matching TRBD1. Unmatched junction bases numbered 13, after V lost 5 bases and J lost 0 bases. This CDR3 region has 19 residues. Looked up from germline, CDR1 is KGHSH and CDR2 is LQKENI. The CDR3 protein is CASSKRGQGFPPTNEKLFF. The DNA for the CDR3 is TGTGCCAGCTCAAAGCGGGGACAGGGTTTTCCTCCAACTAATGAAAAACTGTTTTTT.

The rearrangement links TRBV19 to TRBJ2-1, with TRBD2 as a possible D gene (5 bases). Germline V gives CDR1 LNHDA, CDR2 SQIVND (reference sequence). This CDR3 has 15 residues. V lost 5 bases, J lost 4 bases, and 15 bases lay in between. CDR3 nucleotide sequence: TGTGCCAGTAGTCCCACTAGAACCGCTTACAATGAGCAGTTCTTC. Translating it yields CASSPTRTAYNEQFF.

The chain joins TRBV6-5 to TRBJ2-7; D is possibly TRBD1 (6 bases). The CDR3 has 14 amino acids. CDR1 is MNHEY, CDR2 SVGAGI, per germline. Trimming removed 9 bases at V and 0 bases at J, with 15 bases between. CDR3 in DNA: TGTGCCAGTGCCCCGGGACAAAGCTCCTACGAGCAGTACTTC. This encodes CASAPGQSSYEQYF.

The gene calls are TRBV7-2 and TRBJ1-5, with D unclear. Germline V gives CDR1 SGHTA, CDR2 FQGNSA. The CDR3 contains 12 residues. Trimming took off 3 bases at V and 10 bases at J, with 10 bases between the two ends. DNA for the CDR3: TGTGCCAGCAGCTTGGCCGGGGTCCCCCAGCATTTT. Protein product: CASSLAGVPQHF.

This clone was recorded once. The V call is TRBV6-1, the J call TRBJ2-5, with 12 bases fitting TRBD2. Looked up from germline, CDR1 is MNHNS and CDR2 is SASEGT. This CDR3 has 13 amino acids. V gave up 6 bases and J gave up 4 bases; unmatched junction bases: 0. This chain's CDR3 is CASRGLAGETQYF. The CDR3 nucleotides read TGTGCCAGCAGGGGACTAGCGGGAGAGACCCAGTACTTC.

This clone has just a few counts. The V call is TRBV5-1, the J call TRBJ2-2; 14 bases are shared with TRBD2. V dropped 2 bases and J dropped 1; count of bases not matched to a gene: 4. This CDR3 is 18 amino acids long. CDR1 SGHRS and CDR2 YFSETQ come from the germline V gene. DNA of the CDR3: TGCGCCAGCAGCTTAACCGGGACTAGCGGGGGGAACACCGGGGAGCTGTTTTTT. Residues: CASSLTGTSGGNTGELFF.

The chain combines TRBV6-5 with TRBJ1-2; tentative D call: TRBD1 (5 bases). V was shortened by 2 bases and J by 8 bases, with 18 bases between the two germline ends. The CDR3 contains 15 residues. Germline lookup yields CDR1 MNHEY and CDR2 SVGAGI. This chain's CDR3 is CASSYRGAITMGYTF. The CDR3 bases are TGTGCCAGCAGTTACCGTGGGGCGATCACTATGGGCTACACCTTC.

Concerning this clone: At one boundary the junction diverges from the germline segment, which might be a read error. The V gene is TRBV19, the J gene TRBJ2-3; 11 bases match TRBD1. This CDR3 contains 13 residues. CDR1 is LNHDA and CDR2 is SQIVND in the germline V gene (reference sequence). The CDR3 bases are TGTGCCAGTAGTAGACTGATGGGACAGGGGGTGGATTTT. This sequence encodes CASSRLMGQGVDF.

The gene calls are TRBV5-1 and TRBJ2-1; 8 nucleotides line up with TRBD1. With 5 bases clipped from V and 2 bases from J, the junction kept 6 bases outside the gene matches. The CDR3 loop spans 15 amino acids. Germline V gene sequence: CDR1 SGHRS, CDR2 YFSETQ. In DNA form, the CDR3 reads TGCGCCAGCAGTTCCGGACAGGGCCCCTACAATGAGCAGTTCTTC. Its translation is CASSSGQGPYNEQFF.

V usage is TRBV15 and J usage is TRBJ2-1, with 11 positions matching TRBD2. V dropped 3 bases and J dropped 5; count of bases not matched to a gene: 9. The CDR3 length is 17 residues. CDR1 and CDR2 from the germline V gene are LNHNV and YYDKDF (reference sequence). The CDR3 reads CATSRAFSGGVNNEQFF. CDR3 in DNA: TGTGCCACCAGCAGGGCGTTTAGCGGGGGGGTAAACAATGAGCAGTTCTTC.

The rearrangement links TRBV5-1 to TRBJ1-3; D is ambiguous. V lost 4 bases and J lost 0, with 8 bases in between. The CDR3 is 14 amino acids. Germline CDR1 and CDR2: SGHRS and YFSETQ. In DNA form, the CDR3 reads TGCGCCAGCAGCCCACAATCCTCTGGAAACACCATATATTTT. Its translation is CASSPQSSGNTIYF. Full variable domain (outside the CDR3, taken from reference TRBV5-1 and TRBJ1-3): KAGVTQTPRYLIKTRGQQVTLSCSPISGHRSVSWYQQTPGQGLQFLFEYFSETQRNKGNFPGRFSGRQFSNSRSEMNVSTLELGDSALYLCASSPQSSGNTIYFGEGSWLTVV.

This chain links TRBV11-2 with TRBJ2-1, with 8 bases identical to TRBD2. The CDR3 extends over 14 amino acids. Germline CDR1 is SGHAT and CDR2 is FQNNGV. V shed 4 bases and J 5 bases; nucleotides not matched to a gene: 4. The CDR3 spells CASSSRLANNEQFF. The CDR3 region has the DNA TGTGCCAGCAGCTCCCGACTAGCGAACAATGAGCAGTTCTTC.

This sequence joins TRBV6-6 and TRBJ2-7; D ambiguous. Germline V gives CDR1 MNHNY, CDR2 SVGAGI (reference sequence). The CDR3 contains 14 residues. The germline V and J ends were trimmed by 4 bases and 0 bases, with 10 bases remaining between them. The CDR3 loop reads CASSLDILSYEQYF. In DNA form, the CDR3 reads TGTGCCAGCAGTTTAGACATCCTCTCCTACGAGCAGTACTTC.